This T cell receptor delta chain stems from a study of γδ T cells in repeated Plasmodium falciparum infection. Study background: Age- and gender-matched Australian children served as comparison for malaria-exposed Malian children.

Regarding this clone: TCRdb attributes to this sequence the protein of a much larger clone, which differs from the DNA translation at residue 13; a read error is likely, and the protein displayed is translated from the DNA.

Flow sorting of PBMC yielded separate Vgamma9/Vdelta2+ and Vdelta2-negative gammadelta T cell populations for bulk repertoire analysis. Germline CDR1 and CDR2: GEAIGNYY and EKD. The CDR3 extends over 20 amino acids. Deletions cut 0 bases from V and 10 bases from J, with 35 bases between. TCRdb repeated clone calling on the multiplex PCR reads with CATT. Seen here are around 89,000 delta-chain clones, roughly 1.4% observed once, and the top ten hold over 8%. This receptor was identified in a pool of human donors (malaria-infected and uninfected, not separated). The source material was gamma-delta T cells from blood. The chain recombines TRDV2 with TRDJ1; perhaps TRDD3 as D (6 bases). Here the J gene was assigned by germline matching of the DNA, as TCRdb has none. CDR3 in amino acids: CACDTVWRGEMGGTGPGLIF. The CDR3 coding sequence is TGTGCCTGTGACACCGTATGGCGCGGGGAAATGGGGGGTACGGGACCTGGACTCATCTTT.